Sequencing of this TCR beta chain was carried out in a study of OX40 agonist ivuxolimab in advanced cancers. Study-level background: Three patients responded partially, comprising one with hepatocellular carcinoma and two with cutaneous melanoma.

Germline assignment: CDR1 SGDLS and CDR2 YYNGEE. CDR3 length: 14 residues. J lost 8 bases, V lost 0 bases, and 7 bases had no gene match. Worth noting for this clone: The target antigen is unknown.

Notes on the study in general: More expanded clones were seen, on average, in CD8+ T cells than in CD4+. Among expanded peripheral T cells, antigen specificity went undetermined.

Individuals having autoimmune disease history or systemic immunosuppression were not enrolled. Sequencing was performed with immunoSEQ multiplex PCR; in TCRdb, only in-frame clones are kept and a portion is missing. Of 81,000 or so clones listed, more than 70% were seen once; the top ten hold approximately 0.47%. The receptor's source is an adult with an advanced solid tumor such as melanoma, head and neck, liver or kidney cancer. The chain has TRBV9 and TRBJ1-2, with 7 bases that match TRBD1. The sample here was CD4+ or CD8+ T cells sorted from blood, taken in a trial of the OX40 agonist ivuxolimab. CDR3: CASSVGEGADGYTF. DNA of the CDR3: TGTGCCAGCAGCGTAGGGGAGGGGGCGGACGGCTACACCTTC.